This TCR beta chain appears in the sequencing data of a study of vaccination and CD4 T cells after COVID-19. The treatment was: approximately nine-day PBMC culture with coronavirus spike peptide pools or control peptides (ViraFEST assay). Sequence data for DNA of cultured CD4+ T cells were generated by the Oncomine TCR Beta short-read assay. TCRdb independently ran MiXCR on the PCR reads; one entry per CDR3 protein. This sample has around 20,000 distinct CDR3 sequences; about 32% occur once, and the top ten carry about 15%. Germline CDR1 DFQATT, CDR2 SNEGSKA (reference sequence). V was shortened by 6 bases and J by 7 bases, with 19 bases between the two germline ends. The CDR3 extends over 14 amino acids. Remarks on this clonotype: The antigen is not known.

This clonotype was sampled from a human donor with COVID-19. The rearrangement uses TRBV20-1 and TRBJ1-5; maybe TRBD1 (5 bases). Sequencing used cultured CD4+ T cells from blood. CDR3 nucleotides: TGCAGTGCGTTGGGGACCTCCCTACCCCAGCCCCAGCATTTT. Amino acid sequence: CSALGTSLPQPQHF.